The next 24 T cell receptor beta chains were all read from a single sample in a study of blood T cell repertoires in COVID-19. Some clones are missing from TCRdb's copy, which holds only in-frame ones; the method was immunoSEQ multiplex PCR. Among approximately 75,000 clones listed, 65% to 85% were seen once. The source material was peripheral blood. Source of these receptors: a man over 45 with COVID-19, enrolled during active disease.

The chain is built from TRBV3-1 (or the pseudogene TRBV3-2) and TRBJ2-1; 8 bases match TRBD2. Losses at the gene ends were 4 bases for V and 1 base for J; bases not matched to a gene: 3. CDR3 length: 15 amino acids. Germline values: CDR1 LGHDT, CDR2 YNNKEL (reference sequence). The DNA for the CDR3 is TGTGCCAGCAGCCCGGGACTAGAGTCCTACAATGAGCAGTTCTTC. Residues: CASSPGLESYNEQFF.

This sequence joins TRBV5-1 and TRBJ2-3; 13 bases fit TRBD2. CDR1 and CDR2 from the germline V gene are SGHRS and YFSETQ. J was trimmed by 2 bases and V by 3 bases; bases with no gene match: 3. This CDR3 region has 16 residues. The chain's CDR3 is CASSSGLAGVTDTQYF. The CDR3, as DNA: TGCGCCAGCAGCTCTGGACTAGCGGGGGTCACAGATACGCAGTATTTT.

The chain recombines TRBV9 with TRBJ2-7; 11 bases align to TRBD1. CDR1 and CDR2 from the germline V gene are SGDLS and YYNGEE. V was clipped by 2 bases and J by 2 bases; unmatched bases: 6. CDR3 length: 16 residues. CDR3 amino acids: CASSVLPGQGAYEQYF. CDR3 in DNA: TGTGCCAGCAGCGTCCTCCCGGGACAGGGGGCCTACGAGCAGTACTTC.

J is TRBJ1-1 and V is TRBV6-5; D call uncertain. Germline-derived CDR1 and CDR2 are MNHEY and SVGAGI. The CDR3 contains 13 residues. Trimming removed 0 bases from V and 8 bases from J, with 10 bases in between. The CDR3 coding sequence is TGTGCCAGCAGTTACTCTATGGGAGGGGAAGCTTTCTTT. Translated: CASSYSMGGEAFF.

The V gene is TRBV6-6, the J gene TRBJ2-6, with D possibly being TRBD2 (5 bases). The CDR3 has 13 residues. CDR1 MNHNY and CDR2 SVGAGI come from the germline V gene (reference sequence). V was pared by 11 bases and J by 2 bases, with 10 bases between. The DNA of the CDR3 is TGTGCCTATTGGAGGACTGGGGCCAACGTCCTGACTTTC. This codes for CAYWRTGANVLTF.

The gene calls are TRBV2 and TRBJ1-4, with no clear D. The CDR3 loop spans 14 amino acids. Germline CDR1 reads SNHLY; CDR2 reads FYNNEI. The V end was cut by 3 bases, the J end by 4 bases, with 9 bases between. This CDR3 is CASSDSQNNEKLFF. The DNA of the CDR3 is TGTGCCAGCAGTGACTCACAGAATAATGAAAAACTGTTTTTT.

The J gene is TRBJ1-4, the V gene TRBV9; tentative D call: TRBD1 (6 bases). CDR1 is SGDLS, CDR2 YYNGEE, per germline. The ends were cut back, 0 bases at V and 5 bases at J, with 17 bases in the middle. CDR3 size: 17 residues. CDR3 DNA: TGTGCCAGCAGCGTAGGGAGGGGGGGATTACTGAATGAAAAACTGTTTTTT. Translated, it gives CASSVGRGGLLNEKLFF. Full variable domain (remainder filled in from reference TRBV9 and TRBJ1-4): DSGVTQTPKHLITATGQRVTLRCSPRSGDLSVYWYQQSLDQGLQFLIQYYNGEERAKGNILERFSAQQFPDLHSELNLSSLELGDSALYFCASSVGRGGLLNEKLFFGSGTQLSVL.

As DNA, the CDR3 is TGTGCCAGCAGTTCAGACCGGATGACAGGGGACATTCAGTACTTC. Translating it yields CASSSDRMTGDIQYF. This chain uses TRBV2 with TRBJ2-4; 8 positions agree with TRBD1. The V segment lost 5 bases and the J segment 8 bases; nucleotides outside the gene matches: 11. The CDR3 loop spans 15 amino acids. Germline V lookup: CDR1 SNHLY, CDR2 FYNNEI.

The chain uses TRBV10-3 and TRBJ2-3; 12 bases match TRBD2. The CDR3 is 17 residues long. Per germline, CDR1 ENHRY and CDR2 SYGVKD. V was pared by 6 bases and J by 1 base, with 8 bases of the junction left unmatched. The DNA of the CDR3 is TGTGCCATCAGCCCGACTAGCGGGAGTCAGGGCACAGATACGCAGTATTTT. Translation: CAISPTSGSQGTDTQYF.

The chain combines TRBV11-3 with TRBJ2-1; D gene uncertain. V lost 0 bases and J lost 0, with 9 bases in between. Germline V gives CDR1 SGHNT, CDR2 YENEEA. The CDR3 loop spans 16 amino acids. The CDR3 loop reads CASSLDPRSSYNEQFF. CDR3 DNA sequence: TGTGCCAGCAGCTTAGACCCCCGTAGCTCCTACAATGAGCAGTTCTTC.

This chain connects TRBV7-3 to TRBJ2-1; 8 bases map to TRBD2. The length of the CDR3 is 18 residues. Germline V lookup: CDR1 SGHTA, CDR2 FQGTGA. J was trimmed by 0 bases and V by 1 base; bases with no gene match: 8. The CDR3 loop is CASSLRASGLLSYNEQFF. The DNA of the CDR3 is TGTGCCAGCAGCTTAAGGGCTAGCGGGCTCCTCTCCTACAATGAGCAGTTCTTC.

The rearrangement uses TRBV28 and TRBJ1-1; D is unclear. Trimming took 3 bases from V and 2 from J, leaving 7 bases between them. In germline, CDR1 is MDHEN, CDR2 SYDVKM. The CDR3 is 13 amino acids. Here the CDR3 reads CASSLTHNTEAFF. As DNA, the CDR3 is TGTGCCAGCAGTTTGACACATAACACTGAAGCTTTCTTT.

This chain links TRBV7-2 with TRBJ2-2; no reliable D call. V lost 5 bases, J lost 7 bases, and 14 bases lay in between. This CDR3 has 14 amino acids. Germline loops: CDR1 SGHTA, CDR2 FQGNSA. CDR3 loop: CASSTWYPGGELFF. DNA of the CDR3: TGTGCCAGCAGCACGTGGTATCCCGGCGGGGAGCTGTTTTTT.

The rearrangement joins TRBV4-2 to TRBJ2-1, with 11 bases aligning to TRBD2. Germline lookup yields CDR1 LGHNA and CDR2 YNFKEQ. The CDR3 length is 16 residues. Trimming removed 4 bases from V and 3 bases from J; junction bases left unmatched: 5. CDR3 protein: CASSRGTSGDYNEQFF. The CDR3 region has the DNA TGTGCCAGCAGCCGCGGGACTAGCGGTGACTACAATGAGCAGTTCTTC.

The chain is built from TRBV29-1 and TRBJ1-1, with 11 positions matching TRBD1. Germline CDR1 SQVTM, CDR2 ANQGSEA. The CDR3 is 14 amino acids. V gave up 6 bases and J gave up 5 bases; unmatched junction bases: 8. The CDR3 DNA reads as TGCAGCGTCCAACCCGGGACAGGGGGTACTGAAGCTTTCTTT. It encodes CSVQPGTGGTEAFF. The full variable domain, rest sourced from reference TRBV29-1 and TRBJ1-1, is SAVISQKPSRDICQRGTSLTIQCQVDSQVTMMFWYRQQPGQSLTLIATANQGSEATYESGFVIDKFPISRPNLTFSTLTVSNMSPEDSSIYLCSVQPGTGGTEAFFGQGTRLTVV.

This clone occurred a few times. This chain connects TRBV7-9 to TRBJ1-2; 7 bases agree with TRBD1. The germline V gene encodes CDR1 SEHNR and CDR2 FQNEAQ (reference sequence). After removal of 8 bases from V and 8 bases from J, the junction contained 14 bases not matched to a gene. The CDR3 contains 14 residues. CDR3 DNA: TGTGCCAGCTCACCGACAGGGTCCTTAGTCGGCTACACCTTC. Protein sequence: CASSPTGSLVGYTF. The full variable domain, rest sourced from reference TRBV7-9 and TRBJ1-2, is DTGVSQNPRHKITKRGQNVTFRCDPISEHNRLYWYRQTLGQGPEFLTYFQNEAQLEKSRLLSDRFSAERPKGSFSTLEIQRTEQGDSAMYLCASSPTGSLVGYTFGSGTRLTVV.

CDR3 sequence reads: CASSSSGTGGGEQYF. As DNA, the CDR3 is TGTGCCAGCAGTAGTTCCGGGACAGGGGGCGGCGAGCAGTACTTC. The chain uses TRBV28 and TRBJ2-7, with 12 bases fitting TRBD1. The CDR3 has 15 residues. V was pared by 5 bases and J by 6 bases, with 8 bases of the junction left unmatched. CDR1 and CDR2 from the germline V gene are MDHEN and SYDVKM.

The chain employs TRBV27 and TRBJ2-7; 9 bases are a match to TRBD1. The germline V gene has CDR1 MNHEY and CDR2 SMNVEV (reference sequence). Trimming at V came to 6 bases and at J to 0 bases, leaving 6 bases not matched to a gene. CDR3 size: 15 residues. In DNA, the CDR3 is TGTGCCAGCAGACGACAGGGGGGCAGCTCCTACGAGCAGTACTTC. Translation: CASRRQGGSSYEQYF.

J is TRBJ2-7 and V is TRBV7-9, with D possibly matching TRBD2 (6 bases). The CDR3 runs 15 residues. The germline CDR1 and CDR2 sequences are SEHNR and FQNEAQ (reference sequence). With 4 bases removed from V and 3 bases from J, the gap between germline ends came to 16 bases. The CDR3 DNA reads TGTGCCAGCAGCTCCCAGGACTACGCTGTCTACGAGCAGTACTTC. Translating gives CASSSQDYAVYEQYF.

The chain couples TRBV27 to TRBJ1-4, with 9 bases matching TRBD1. From germline, CDR1 is MNHEY and CDR2 SMNVEV (reference sequence). The V segment lost 4 bases and the J segment 6 bases; nucleotides outside the gene matches: 6. The CDR3 contains 15 residues. The CDR3 here is CASSSTGGADEKLFF. Written as DNA, the CDR3 is TGTGCCAGCAGTTCAACAGGGGGCGCAGATGAAAAACTGTTTTTT.

Remarks on this clone: Its ends do not fully match the called genes, so a read error is possible. The chain couples TRBV11-2 to TRBJ2-7, with 9 bases that match TRBD2. CDR1 is SGHAT, CDR2 FQNNGV, per germline. CDR3 length: 14 residues. CDR3 sequence reads: CASSLATSGQEQYF. As DNA, the CDR3 is TGTGCCAGCAGTTTAGCGACTAGCGGCCAGGAGCAGTACTTC.

The rearrangement links TRBV6-5 to TRBJ1-3; 7 bases line up with TRBD1. The CDR3 extends over 15 amino acids. Looked up from germline, CDR1 is MNHEY and CDR2 is SVGAGI. V shed 2 bases and J 0 bases; nucleotides not matched to a gene: 1. The DNA for the CDR3 is TGTGCCAGCAGTTACGGGACAGCCTCTGGAAACACCATATATTTT. It translates to CASSYGTASGNTIYF.

CDR3 residues: CASSLDSHNPYEQYF. The CDR3 DNA follows: TGTGCCAGCAGCTTAGATTCACACAACCCCTACGAGCAGTACTTC. The rearrangement links TRBV11-2 to TRBJ2-7; D gene unclear. Germline CDR1 is SGHAT and CDR2 is FQNNGV. CDR3 length: 15 residues. V shed 0 bases and J shed 2 bases, with 11 bases lying between them.

This clone was seen a handful of times. The genes are TRBV6-4 and TRBJ2-1, with 8 bases aligning to TRBD2. Unmatched junction bases numbered 11, after V lost 6 bases and J lost 4 bases. There are 16 residues in the CDR3. Germline V lookup: CDR1 MRHNA, CDR2 SNTAGT. CDR3 loop: CASSPQGSGDYNEQFF. The CDR3 DNA reads TGTGCCAGCAGCCCACAGGGTAGCGGGGATTACAATGAGCAGTTCTTC.